This is a list of T cell receptor beta chains from one sample in a study of CD8+CD57+ T cells in acquired aplastic anemia. Each CDR3 protein is one row after TCRdb ran MiXCR on the reads. The table has more than 250,000 distinct CDR3 sequences, less than 85% seen once. Input material: sorted CD4+, CD8+, or CD8+CD57+ T cells (not recorded which) from PBMCs. These receptors were collected from a human donor with aplastic anemia. CDR3s include the opening cysteine and the closing phenylalanine or tryptophan. Each record gives: CDR3 protein, CDR3 DNA, clone size, CDR3 length, J gene, V gene, D gene. The D gene is left open where the match is weak. The listing skips clone size in some rows; elsewhere it reads once, few, many or a size class.

CASSLAAGPDTQYYF | TGTGCCAGCAGCTTAGCGGCCGGTCCCGATACGCAGTATTACTTC | NA | 15 | TRBJ2-5 | TRBV7-8 | NA
CASRRAGTGDEQYF | TGTGCCAGCAGGCGCGCCGGGACAGGGGACGAGCAGTACTTC | NA | 14 | TRBJ2-7 | TRBV12-3/TRBV12-4 | TRBD1
CASSSRDGLVHGYTF | TGTGCCAGCAGCTCACGGGACGGGCTCGTACATGGCTACACCTTC | NA | 15 | TRBJ1-2 | TRBV13 | NA
CAISDPQGGQPQHF | TGTGCCATCAGTGATCCCCAGGGGGGACAGCCCCAGCATTTT | NA | 14 | TRBJ1-5 | TRBV6-5 | TRBD1
CASSESTGIYEQYF | TGCGCCAGCAGTGAGTCGACAGGGATCTACGAGCAGTACTTC | few | 14 | TRBJ2-7 | TRBV10-1 | TRBD1
CAISRGGGRTTDTQYF | TGTGCCATCAGTCGAGGGGGTGGCAGGACCACAGATACGCAGTATTTT | NA | 16 | TRBJ2-3 | TRBV10-3 | NA
CASSLTSVRGIGEKLFF | TGTGCCAGCAGCCTTACTAGCGTTAGGGGAATAGGCGAAAAACTGTTTTTT | NA | 17 | TRBJ1-4 | TRBV5-4 | NA
CASSQDGTQPQHF | TGCGCCAGCAGCCAAGATGGGACTCAGCCCCAGCATTTT | NA | 13 | TRBJ1-5 | TRBV4-3 | NA
CASSFAGGLVTEYF | TGTGCCAGCAGCTTCGCGGGCGGGCTAGTTACGGAGTATTTT | NA | 14 | TRBJ2-3 | TRBV9 | NA
CASSHGGRGHYGYTF | TGTGCCAGCAGCCACGGCGGCAGGGGGCACTATGGCTACACCTTC | NA | 15 | TRBJ1-2 | TRBV5-8 | TRBD1
CASRGQRSGGSDEQFF | TGTGCCAGTAGGGGTCAAAGAAGCGGGGGGAGCGATGAGCAGTTCTTC | NA | 16 | TRBJ2-1 | TRBV19 | TRBD2
CAINVGNEQYF | TGTGCCATCAATGTGGGGAACGAGCAGTACTTC | NA | 11 | TRBJ2-7 | TRBV10-3 | NA
CASSREAGTGRENFF | TGTGCCAGCAGCCGTGAAGCCGGGACAGGGAGGGAGAATTTTTTT | NA | 15 | TRBJ2-2 | TRBV7-2 | TRBD1
CASLEGGTEEQFF | TGTGCCAGCTTGGAAGGGGGCACCGAGGAGCAGTTCTTT | NA | 13 | TRBJ2-1 | TRBV24-1 | TRBD1
CASSFVRGEMLYF | TGTGCCAGCAGCTTCGTACGCGGGGAGATGCTGTATTTT | once | 13 | TRBJ2-3 | TRBV7-9 | NA
CASSLQGSCGYTF | TGTGCCAGCAGCTTACAGGGTTCGTGTGGCTACACCTTC | once | 13 | TRBJ1-2 | TRBV11-2 | NA
CASGGAGTRNTEAFF | TGTGCCAGCGGCGGAGCTGGGACCAGGAACACTGAAGCTTTCTTT | NA | 15 | TRBJ1-1 | TRBV11-2 | NA
CASSIRSETGQPQHF | TGTGCCAGTAGTATTAGGTCAGAGACGGGTCAGCCCCAGCATTTT | few | 15 | TRBJ1-5 | TRBV19 | NA
CASSGARAANTEAFF | TGTGCCAGCAGCGGTGCTAGGGCAGCGAACACTGAAGCTTTCTTT | NA | 15 | TRBJ1-1 | TRBV2 | NA
CASGLAGNGQYFPLHF | TGTGCCAGCGGATTGGCTGGGAACGGCCAGTACTTCCCCCTCCACTTT | NA | 16 | TRBJ1-6 | TRBV9 | NA
CASRWTGNPRREQYF | TGTGCCAGCAGATGGACAGGGAACCCCCGCAGGGAGCAGTACTTC | NA | 15 | TRBJ2-7 | TRBV7-3 | TRBD1
CASTLGRVTCGTHVLTF | TGTGCCAGCACCCTAGGTAGGGTCACCTGTGGGACGCACGTCCTGACTTTC | NA | 17 | TRBJ2-6 | TRBV7-2 | NA
CASSSYPDGTALSDTQYF | TGTGCCAGCAGCTCTTATCCAGACGGGACAGCCCTCTCAGATACGCAGTATTTT | NA | 18 | TRBJ2-3 | TRBV7-8 | TRBD1
CATSLDLEEETQYF | TGTGCCACCAGCTTAGATCTGGAGGAAGAGACCCAGTACTTC | NA | 14 | TRBJ2-5 | TRBV11-3 | NA